Reported below is one TCR beta chain. This sample was taken from a study of T-cell reconstitution after alpha-beta-depleted transplantation in children. Using unique molecular identifiers, the investigators prepared the TCRbeta library. Each CDR3 protein gets one entry after TCRdb re-called the PCR reads with MiXCR. In the table there are about 310,000 distinct CDR3 sequences, around 25% of which are singletons. Germline trimming cut 6 bases from V and 7 bases from J; bases unmatched to any gene: 6. From germline, CDR1 is SNHLY and CDR2 FYNNEI. The CDR3 runs to 13 residues. The chain has TRBV2 and TRBJ2-4; 7 bases are shared with TRBD1. The sample consisted of PBMCs, mostly from graft donor cells, taken 180 days after TCRalphabeta/CD19-depleted stem cell transplant. The receptor was isolated from a male patient under 18 who had a stem cell transplant for acute lymphoblastic leukemia, so the T cells may come from the graft donor. CDR3 DNA: TGTGCCAGCAGGCATGGGGACAGCAACATTCAGTACTTC. Translated: CASRHGDSNIQYF.